These T cell receptor beta chains were read from a single sample in a study of cytomegalovirus exposure and HLA in healthy donors. The repertoire was sequenced with immunoSEQ multiplex PCR; TCRdb's copy has only in-frame clones and lacks some. The table includes 130,000 to 150,000 clones, 70% to 85% detected once. The sample was PBMCs. The receptors derive from a male donor in good health and CMV-seronegative. Both conserved end residues are part of each CDR3. Fields, in order: V gene, J gene, D gene, clone size, CDR3 protein, CDR3 DNA. D genes are given only for firm matches. A row's size may be missing; if present it is once, few, many or a size class.

v_call: TRBV15
j_call: TRBJ1-5
d_call: TRBD1
clone_size: .
cdr3_aa: CATSRDGTGVRDASIQPQHF
cdr3_nt: TGTGCCACCAGCAGAGACGGGACAGGGGTGCGGGATGCCTCGATTCAGCCCCAGCATTTT

v_call: TRBV9
j_call: TRBJ2-5
d_call: .
clone_size: .
cdr3_aa: CASSVGSRGEETQYF
cdr3_nt: TGTGCCAGCAGCGTAGGGAGCAGAGGAGAAGAGACCCAGTACTTC

v_call: TRBV28
j_call: TRBJ1-5
d_call: TRBD1
clone_size: few
cdr3_aa: CASSNRDSYSNQPQHF
cdr3_nt: TGTGCCAGCAGTAACCGGGACAGCTATAGCAATCAGCCCCAGCATTTT

v_call: TRBV4-3
j_call: TRBJ1-2
d_call: TRBD1
clone_size: .
cdr3_aa: CASSQDRATGGNYGYTF
cdr3_nt: TGCGCCAGCAGCCAAGATCGGGCGACAGGGGGCAACTATGGCTACACCTTC

v_call: TRBV7-8
j_call: TRBJ2-7
d_call: TRBD2
clone_size: .
cdr3_aa: CASSLYETSTYEQYF
cdr3_nt: TGTGCCAGCAGCTTATATGAGACTAGCACATACGAGCAGTACTTC

v_call: TRBV25-1
j_call: TRBJ2-5
d_call: .
clone_size: few
cdr3_aa: CASSGLTPAGETQYF
cdr3_nt: TGTGCCAGCAGTGGACTAACACCGGCCGGGGAGACCCAGTACTTC

v_call: TRBV7-8
j_call: TRBJ1-5
d_call: TRBD1
clone_size: .
cdr3_aa: CASREDRGGNQPQHF
cdr3_nt: TGTGCCAGCAGAGAGGACAGGGGAGGCAATCAGCCCCAGCATTTT

v_call: TRBV7-9
j_call: TRBJ2-1
d_call: TRBD1
clone_size: .
cdr3_aa: CASSSGQGTYNEQFF
cdr3_nt: TGTGCCAGCAGCTCGGGACAGGGTACCTACAATGAGCAGTTCTTC

v_call: TRBV6-1
j_call: TRBJ2-7
d_call: TRBD2
clone_size: .
cdr3_aa: CASTTGGAYEQYF
cdr3_nt: TGTGCCAGCACTACCGGGGGGGCCTACGAGCAGTACTTC

v_call: TRBV30
j_call: TRBJ1-3
d_call: .
clone_size: few
cdr3_aa: CAWRDSGNTIYF
cdr3_nt: TGTGCCTGGAGGGACTCAGGAAACACCATATATTTT

v_call: TRBV28
j_call: TRBJ2-5
d_call: .
clone_size: .
cdr3_aa: CASSLTWGGNQETQYF
cdr3_nt: TGTGCCAGCAGTTTAACTTGGGGGGGCAACCAAGAGACCCAGTACTTC

v_call: TRBV7-6
j_call: TRBJ2-7
d_call: TRBD1
clone_size: .
cdr3_aa: CASSLDSRTGTYEQYF
cdr3_nt: TGTGCCAGCAGCTTAGATAGTCGGACAGGGACCTACGAGCAGTACTTC

v_call: TRBV19
j_call: TRBJ2-7
d_call: TRBD2
clone_size: .
cdr3_aa: CASSTLAGGFEREQYF
cdr3_nt: TGTGCCAGTAGTACCCTAGCGGGTGGGTTTGAACGCGAGCAGTACTTC

v_call: TRBV7-9
j_call: TRBJ2-3
d_call: TRBD1
clone_size: .
cdr3_aa: CASSLGDRDTDTQYF
cdr3_nt: TGTGCCAGCAGCTTAGGGGACAGAGACACAGATACGCAGTATTTT

v_call: TRBV9
j_call: TRBJ1-1
d_call: .
clone_size: .
cdr3_aa: CASSPTPTSFNTEAFF
cdr3_nt: TGTGCCAGCAGCCCTACACCGACAAGCTTCAACACTGAAGCTTTCTTT

v_call: TRBV6-6
j_call: TRBJ2-3
d_call: TRBD1
clone_size: .
cdr3_aa: CASVQGAGADTQYF
cdr3_nt: TGTGCCAGCGTACAGGGGGCGGGGGCAGATACGCAGTATTTT

v_call: TRBV2
j_call: TRBJ1-2
d_call: TRBD1
clone_size: .
cdr3_aa: CASSPQGNKGYTF
cdr3_nt: TGTGCCAGCAGTCCACAGGGGAATAAGGGCTACACCTTC

v_call: TRBV2
j_call: TRBJ2-7
d_call: TRBD2
clone_size: .
cdr3_aa: CASREPGLATSYEQYF
cdr3_nt: TGTGCCAGCAGAGAACCGGGACTAGCGACCTCCTACGAGCAGTACTTC

v_call: TRBV19
j_call: TRBJ1-2
d_call: TRBD1
clone_size: .
cdr3_aa: CASSHDRANYGYTF
cdr3_nt: TGTGCCAGTAGTCATGACAGGGCTAACTATGGCTACACCTTC

v_call: TRBV7-6
j_call: TRBJ2-7
d_call: TRBD1
clone_size: .
cdr3_aa: CASSPGGQGTYEQYF
cdr3_nt: TGTGCCAGCAGCCCCGGTGGACAGGGAACCTACGAGCAGTACTTC

v_call: TRBV7-8
j_call: TRBJ2-1
d_call: .
clone_size: .
cdr3_aa: CASSLAVRDNEQFF
cdr3_nt: TGTGCCAGCAGCTTAGCGGTCCGAGACAATGAGCAGTTCTTC

v_call: TRBV6-5
j_call: TRBJ2-4
d_call: TRBD1
clone_size: .
cdr3_aa: CASKTGTGENIQYF
cdr3_nt: TGTGCCAGCAAGACTGGGACAGGGGAAAACATTCAGTACTTC

v_call: TRBV27
j_call: TRBJ1-6
d_call: .
clone_size: .
cdr3_aa: CASSLSTGLLHF
cdr3_nt: TGTGCCAGCAGTTTGTCTACAGGTTTGCTCCACTTT

v_call: TRBV7-3
j_call: TRBJ2-5
d_call: TRBD2
clone_size: once
cdr3_aa: CASSPLGTSETQYF
cdr3_nt: TGTGCCAGCAGCCCCCTTGGGACTAGCGAGACCCAGTACTTC

v_call: TRBV27
j_call: TRBJ2-5
d_call: TRBD2
clone_size: .
cdr3_aa: CASSPGLAGPQETQYF
cdr3_nt: TGTGCCAGCAGTCCCGGACTAGCGGGACCCCAAGAGACCCAGTACTTC

v_call: TRBV28
j_call: TRBJ1-2
d_call: TRBD1
clone_size: .
cdr3_aa: CASSSTLLTGDMSYTF
cdr3_nt: TGTGCCAGCAGTTCCACTCTCCTAACAGGGGACATGAGCTACACCTTC

v_call: TRBV30
j_call: TRBJ2-7
d_call: .
clone_size: .
cdr3_aa: CAWSWDLAYEQYF
cdr3_nt: TGTGCCTGGAGTTGGGACTTAGCCTACGAGCAGTACTTC

v_call: TRBV5-1
j_call: TRBJ2-1
d_call: TRBD2
clone_size: .
cdr3_aa: CASRLGLADYNEQFF
cdr3_nt: TGCGCCAGCAGACTGGGACTAGCAGATTACAATGAGCAGTTCTTC

v_call: TRBV11-2
j_call: TRBJ1-5
d_call: TRBD1
clone_size: .
cdr3_aa: CASSRGTGVSQPQHF
cdr3_nt: TGTGCCAGCAGCCGCGGGACAGGGGTTAGTCAGCCCCAGCATTTT

v_call: TRBV7-8
j_call: TRBJ1-1
d_call: .
clone_size: .
cdr3_aa: CASSQIRTKAFF
cdr3_nt: TGTGCCAGCAGCCAAATAAGGACTAAAGCTTTCTTT

v_call: TRBV25-1
j_call: TRBJ2-1
d_call: .
clone_size: .
cdr3_aa: CASSSGGPERYNEQFF
cdr3_nt: TGTGCCAGCTCCTCTGGGGGCCCTGAACGATACAATGAGCAGTTCTTC

v_call: TRBV7-9
j_call: TRBJ1-5
d_call: .
clone_size: once
cdr3_aa: CASSPRVDQPQHF
cdr3_nt: TGTGCCAGCAGCCCCAGGGTAGATCAGCCCCAGCATTTT

v_call: TRBV11-2
j_call: TRBJ2-5
d_call: .
clone_size: .
cdr3_aa: CASSLAAGETQYF
cdr3_nt: TGTGCCAGCAGCTTAGCTGCGGGAGAGACCCAGTACTTC

v_call: TRBV19
j_call: TRBJ1-1
d_call: TRBD1
clone_size: .
cdr3_aa: CASSMERGLRNTEAFF
cdr3_nt: TGTGCCAGTAGTATGGAGAGGGGGCTACGGAACACTGAAGCTTTCTTT

v_call: TRBV6-5
j_call: TRBJ1-1
d_call: TRBD1
clone_size: few
cdr3_aa: CASRGQGARTEAFF
cdr3_nt: TGTGCCAGCAGGGGACAGGGGGCGAGGACTGAAGCTTTCTTT

v_call: TRBV7-8
j_call: TRBJ1-5
d_call: .
clone_size: .
cdr3_aa: CASSLAIGAASNQPQHF
cdr3_nt: TGTGCCAGCAGCTTAGCAATAGGGGCAGCGAGCAATCAGCCCCAGCATTTT

v_call: TRBV7-8
j_call: TRBJ2-7
d_call: .
clone_size: .
cdr3_aa: CASSPPWRGTFSYEQYF
cdr3_nt: TGTGCCAGCAGCCCTCCCTGGCGGGGCACCTTTTCCTACGAGCAGTACTTC

v_call: TRBV30
j_call: TRBJ2-7
d_call: .
clone_size: .
cdr3_aa: CAPCRCRGVEQYF
cdr3_nt: TGTGCCCCCTGTCGTTGCAGGGGGGTCGAGCAGTACTTC

v_call: TRBV9
j_call: TRBJ2-1
d_call: TRBD2
clone_size: .
cdr3_aa: CASSVSGATSGYNEQFF
cdr3_nt: TGTGCCAGCAGCGTAAGCGGGGCGACAAGTGGCTACAATGAGCAGTTCTTC

v_call: TRBV5-6
j_call: TRBJ1-1
d_call: .
clone_size: .
cdr3_aa: CASSVIDRRWNTEAFF
cdr3_nt: TGTGCCAGCAGCGTCATTGACAGGAGATGGAACACTGAAGCTTTCTTT

v_call: TRBV15
j_call: TRBJ2-1
d_call: TRBD2
clone_size: few
cdr3_aa: CATSRGRAGMMNEQFF
cdr3_nt: TGTGCCACCAGCAGAGGAAGAGCGGGGATGATGAATGAGCAGTTCTTC

v_call: TRBV19
j_call: TRBJ2-7
d_call: .
clone_size: .
cdr3_aa: CASSISAGSSYEQYF
cdr3_nt: TGTGCCAGTAGTATTTCTGCGGGGAGCTCCTACGAGCAGTACTTC

v_call: TRBV25-1
j_call: TRBJ2-3
d_call: .
clone_size: .
cdr3_aa: CASSPPFSLPSTDTQYF
cdr3_nt: TGTGCCAGCAGTCCCCCCTTTAGTTTACCTAGCACAGATACGCAGTATTTT

v_call: TRBV7-9
j_call: TRBJ2-1
d_call: TRBD2
clone_size: .
cdr3_aa: CASNGLAGDPYNEQFF
cdr3_nt: TGTGCCAGCAATGGACTAGCGGGAGATCCATACAATGAGCAGTTCTTC

v_call: TRBV7-2
j_call: TRBJ1-5
d_call: .
clone_size: .
cdr3_aa: CASSARVNQPQHF
cdr3_nt: TGTGCCAGCAGCGCCAGGGTAAATCAGCCCCAGCATTTT

v_call: TRBV7-9
j_call: TRBJ2-5
d_call: TRBD2
clone_size: .
cdr3_aa: CASSINSGGETQYF
cdr3_nt: TGTGCCAGCAGCATTAACAGCGGGGGAGAGACCCAGTACTTC

v_call: TRBV7-2
j_call: TRBJ2-7
d_call: TRBD1
clone_size: .
cdr3_aa: CASSLATGLGEQYF
cdr3_nt: TGTGCCAGCAGCTTAGCGACAGGGTTGGGGGAGCAGTACTTC

v_call: TRBV5-6
j_call: TRBJ2-1
d_call: .
clone_size: once
cdr3_aa: CASSSGLSIYNEQFF
cdr3_nt: TGTGCCAGCAGCTCGGGACTCTCCATCTACAATGAGCAGTTCTTC

v_call: TRBV7-9
j_call: TRBJ2-7
d_call: TRBD1
clone_size: .
cdr3_aa: CASSLPTGKTEGQLYEQYF
cdr3_nt: TGTGCCAGCAGCTTACCCACAGGGAAAACCGAGGGACAGCTTTACGAGCAGTACTTC

v_call: TRBV14
j_call: TRBJ2-7
d_call: .
clone_size: .
cdr3_aa: CASSQALHVNEQYF
cdr3_nt: TGTGCCAGCAGCCAAGCGTTACACGTTAACGAGCAGTACTTC

v_call: TRBV27
j_call: TRBJ2-7
d_call: .
clone_size: .
cdr3_aa: CASSLSAAARGKQYF
cdr3_nt: TGTGCCAGCAGTTTATCGGCGGCCGCTCGAGGGAAGCAGTACTTC

v_call: TRBV19
j_call: TRBJ1-1
d_call: .
clone_size: once
cdr3_aa: CASATGYRPNTEAFF
cdr3_nt: TGTGCCAGCGCTACGGGATACAGACCGAACACTGAAGCTTTCTTT

v_call: TRBV9
j_call: TRBJ1-1
d_call: TRBD1
clone_size: .
cdr3_aa: CASSIGTGGNTEAFF
cdr3_nt: TGTGCCAGCAGCATAGGGACAGGGGGGAACACTGAAGCTTTCTTT

v_call: TRBV4-1
j_call: TRBJ1-6
d_call: .
clone_size: .
cdr3_aa: CASSQENRVSGSPLHF
cdr3_nt: TGCGCCAGCAGCCAAGAGAACAGGGTATCAGGTTCACCCCTCCACTTT

v_call: TRBV21-1
j_call: TRBJ2-7
d_call: .
clone_size: .
cdr3_aa: CASSFPGLAKDEQYF
cdr3_nt: TGTGCCAGCAGTTTCCCTGGACTAGCGAAAGACGAGCAGTACTTC